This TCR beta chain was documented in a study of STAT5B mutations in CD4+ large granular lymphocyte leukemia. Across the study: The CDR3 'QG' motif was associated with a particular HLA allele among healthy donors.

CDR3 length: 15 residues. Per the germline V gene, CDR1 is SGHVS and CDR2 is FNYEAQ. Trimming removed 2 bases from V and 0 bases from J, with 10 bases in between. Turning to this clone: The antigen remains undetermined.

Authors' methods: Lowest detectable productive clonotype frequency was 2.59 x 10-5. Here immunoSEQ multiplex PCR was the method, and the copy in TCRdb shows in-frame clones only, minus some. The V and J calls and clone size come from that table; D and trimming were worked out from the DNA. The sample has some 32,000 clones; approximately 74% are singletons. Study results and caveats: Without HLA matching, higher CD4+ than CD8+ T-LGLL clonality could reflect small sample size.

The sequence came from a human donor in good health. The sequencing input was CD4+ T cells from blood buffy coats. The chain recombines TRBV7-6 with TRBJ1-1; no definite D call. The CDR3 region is CASSLRASVNTEAFF. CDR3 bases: TGTGCCAGCAGCTTACGGGCAAGCGTGAACACTGAAGCTTTCTTT.